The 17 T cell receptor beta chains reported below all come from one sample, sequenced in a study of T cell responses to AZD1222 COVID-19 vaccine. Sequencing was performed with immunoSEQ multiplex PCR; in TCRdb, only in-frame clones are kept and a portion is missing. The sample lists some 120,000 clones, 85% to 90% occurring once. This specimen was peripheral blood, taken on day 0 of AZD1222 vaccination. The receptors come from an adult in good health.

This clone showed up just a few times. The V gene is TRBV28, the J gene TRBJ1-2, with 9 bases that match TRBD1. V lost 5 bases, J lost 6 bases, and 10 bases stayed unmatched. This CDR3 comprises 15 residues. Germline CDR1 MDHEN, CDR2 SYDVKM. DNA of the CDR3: TGTGCCAGCAGTGGTGGGGGACAGGGCCTTGATGGCTACACCTTC. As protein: CASSGGGQGLDGYTF.

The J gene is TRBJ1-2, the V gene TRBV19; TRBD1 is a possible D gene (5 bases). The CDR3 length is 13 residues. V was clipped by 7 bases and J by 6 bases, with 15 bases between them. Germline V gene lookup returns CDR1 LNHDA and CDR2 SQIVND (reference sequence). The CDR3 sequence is CASKVGRDHGYTF. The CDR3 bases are TGTGCCAGTAAGGTCGGCAGGGACCATGGCTACACCTTC.

This chain's CDR3 is CASSLFPGPTEAFF. The CDR3 region has the DNA TGTGCCAGCAGCTTATTCCCCGGACCGACTGAAGCTTTCTTT. The rearrangement joins TRBV7-2 to TRBJ1-1; D is unclear. Trimming removed 2 bases from V and 5 bases from J, with 12 bases in between. Germline assignment: CDR1 SGHTA and CDR2 FQGNSA. The CDR3 sequence is 14 residues long.

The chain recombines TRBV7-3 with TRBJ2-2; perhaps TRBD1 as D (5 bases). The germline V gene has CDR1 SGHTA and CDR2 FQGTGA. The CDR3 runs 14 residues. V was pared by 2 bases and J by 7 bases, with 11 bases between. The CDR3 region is CASSLEGAGGELFF. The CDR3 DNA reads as TGTGCCAGCAGCTTAGAAGGGGCAGGCGGGGAGCTGTTTTTT.

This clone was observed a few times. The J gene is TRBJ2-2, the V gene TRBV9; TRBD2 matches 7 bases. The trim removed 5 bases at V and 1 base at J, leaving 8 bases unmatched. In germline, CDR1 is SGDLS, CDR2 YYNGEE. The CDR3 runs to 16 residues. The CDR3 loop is CASRRGVAGNTGELFF. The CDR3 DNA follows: TGTGCCAGCAGGAGAGGGGTAGCGGGGAACACCGGGGAGCTGTTTTTT.

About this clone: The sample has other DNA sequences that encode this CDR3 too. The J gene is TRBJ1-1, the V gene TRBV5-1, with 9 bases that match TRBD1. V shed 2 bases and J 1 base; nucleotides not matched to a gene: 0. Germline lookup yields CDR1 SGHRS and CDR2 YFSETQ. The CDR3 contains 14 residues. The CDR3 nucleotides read TGCGCCAGCAGCTTACAGGGGGCGAACACTGAAGCTTTCTTT. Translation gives CASSLQGANTEAFF. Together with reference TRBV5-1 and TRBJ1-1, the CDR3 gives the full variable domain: KAGVTQTPRYLIKTRGQQVTLSCSPISGHRSVSWYQQTPGQGLQFLFEYFSETQRNKGNFPGRFSGRQFSNSRSEMNVSTLELGDSALYLCASSLQGANTEAFFGQGTRLTVV.

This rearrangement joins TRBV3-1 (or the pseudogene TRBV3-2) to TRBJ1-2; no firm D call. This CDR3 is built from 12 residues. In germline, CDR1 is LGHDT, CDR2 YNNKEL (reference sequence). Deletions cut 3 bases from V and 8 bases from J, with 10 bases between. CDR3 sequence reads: CASSQGLEGYTF. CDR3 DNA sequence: TGTGCCAGCAGCCAGGGCTTAGAAGGCTACACCTTC.

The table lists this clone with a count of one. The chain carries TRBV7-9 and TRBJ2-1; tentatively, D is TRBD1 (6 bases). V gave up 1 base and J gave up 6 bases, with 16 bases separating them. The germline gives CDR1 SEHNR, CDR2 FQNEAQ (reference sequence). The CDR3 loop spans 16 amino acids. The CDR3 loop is CASSLGHRALGNEQFF. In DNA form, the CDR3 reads TGTGCCAGCAGCTTAGGCCACAGGGCCTTGGGCAATGAGCAGTTCTTC.

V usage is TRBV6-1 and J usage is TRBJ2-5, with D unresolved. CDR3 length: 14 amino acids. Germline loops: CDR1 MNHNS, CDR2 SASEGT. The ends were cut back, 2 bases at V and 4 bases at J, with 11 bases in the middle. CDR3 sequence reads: CASSEIERRETQYF. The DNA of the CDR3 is TGTGCCAGCAGTGAAATTGAACGGAGAGAGACCCAGTACTTC.

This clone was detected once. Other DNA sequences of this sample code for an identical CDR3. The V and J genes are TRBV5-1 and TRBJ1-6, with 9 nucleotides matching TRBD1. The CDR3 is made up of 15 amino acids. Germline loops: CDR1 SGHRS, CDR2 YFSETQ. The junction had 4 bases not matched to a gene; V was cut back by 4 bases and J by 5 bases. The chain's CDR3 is CASSGGTGNNSPLHF. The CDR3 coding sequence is TGCGCCAGCAGCGGGGGGACAGGGAATAATTCACCCCTCCACTTT.

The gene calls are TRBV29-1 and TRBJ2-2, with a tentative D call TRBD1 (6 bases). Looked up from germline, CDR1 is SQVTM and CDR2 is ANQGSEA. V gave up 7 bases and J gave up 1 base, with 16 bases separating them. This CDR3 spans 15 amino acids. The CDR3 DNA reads TGCAGCGCTATCCCAGGGGCCCTGAACACCGGGGAGCTGTTTTTT. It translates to CSAIPGALNTGELFF.

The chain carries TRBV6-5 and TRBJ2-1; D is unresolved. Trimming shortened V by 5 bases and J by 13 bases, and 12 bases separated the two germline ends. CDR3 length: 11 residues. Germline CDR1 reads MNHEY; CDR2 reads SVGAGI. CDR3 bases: TGTGCCAGCAGTAACGGGCTACGCCAGTTCTTC. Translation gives CASSNGLRQFF.

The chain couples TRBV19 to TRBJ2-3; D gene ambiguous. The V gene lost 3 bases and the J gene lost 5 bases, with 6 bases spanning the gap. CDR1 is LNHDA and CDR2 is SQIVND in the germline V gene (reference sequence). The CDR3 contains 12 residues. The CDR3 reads CASSMYRDTQYF. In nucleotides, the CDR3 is TGTGCCAGTAGTATGTATCGAGATACGCAGTATTTT.

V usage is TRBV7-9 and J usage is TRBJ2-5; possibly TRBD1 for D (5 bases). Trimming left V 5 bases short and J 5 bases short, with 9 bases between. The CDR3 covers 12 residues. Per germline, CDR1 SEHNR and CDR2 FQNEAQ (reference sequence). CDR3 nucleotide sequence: TGTGCCAGCAGCCAGGGTCGGGAGACCCAGTACTTC. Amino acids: CASSQGRETQYF.

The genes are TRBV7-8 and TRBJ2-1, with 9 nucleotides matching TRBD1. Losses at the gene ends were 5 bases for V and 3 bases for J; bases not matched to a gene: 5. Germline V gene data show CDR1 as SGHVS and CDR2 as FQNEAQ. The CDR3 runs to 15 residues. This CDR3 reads CASSHRDRVYNEQFF. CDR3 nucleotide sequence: TGTGCCAGCAGCCACCGGGACAGGGTCTACAATGAGCAGTTCTTC. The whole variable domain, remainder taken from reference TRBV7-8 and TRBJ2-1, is GAGVSQSPRYKVAKRGQDVALRCDPISGHVSLFWYQQALGQGPEFLTYFQNEAQLDKSGLPSDRFFAERPEGSVSTLKIQRTQQEDSAVYLCASSHRDRVYNEQFFGPGTRLTVL.

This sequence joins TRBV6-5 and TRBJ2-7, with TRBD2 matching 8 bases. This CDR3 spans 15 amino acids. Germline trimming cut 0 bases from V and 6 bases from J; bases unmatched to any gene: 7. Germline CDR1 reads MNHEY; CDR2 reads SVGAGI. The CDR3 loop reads CASSYSGLVKAEQYF. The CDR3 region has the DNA TGTGCCAGCAGTTACTCGGGACTAGTAAAGGCCGAGCAGTACTTC.

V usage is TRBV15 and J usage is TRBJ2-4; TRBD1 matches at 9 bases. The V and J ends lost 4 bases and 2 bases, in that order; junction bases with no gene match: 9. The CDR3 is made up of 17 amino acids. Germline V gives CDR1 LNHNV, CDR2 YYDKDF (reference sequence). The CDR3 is CATSNIGQGITKNIQYF. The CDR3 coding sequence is TGTGCCACCAGCAATATTGGACAGGGGATAACCAAAAACATTCAGTACTTC.